Given below is one TCR beta chain in context. No antigen is known for it. This entry comes from a study of cytomegalovirus exposure and HLA in healthy donors. Study-level findings and limits: In a later analysis, HLA-C alleles had the fewest associated TCRs, DRB1 alleles the most. The study designated 150 to 200 TCR beta chains cytomegalovirus-associated.

This CDR3 is built from 14 residues. Germline V CDR1 and CDR2: MDHEN, SYDVKM. V lost 6 bases to trimming and J lost 4 bases; unmatched junction nucleotides: 5. PCR amplification relied on 60 Vbeta primers (plus 13 Jbeta primers). As handled by the study authors: Unique TCR beta chains totaled 65 million to 95 million in a later count, with about 11 million of them shared. TCRdb's table, derived via immunoSEQ multiplex PCR, lists solely in-frame clones and lacks some. The D gene and trimming were derived from the DNA, and the V and J assignments and clone size from that table. The table has 150,000 or so clones, 68% seen once.

The sample taken for sequencing was PBMCs. The chain combines TRBV28 with TRBJ1-1; 10 bases agree with TRBD1. This clonotype was sampled from a man aged 30-40 years in good health and CMV-seropositive. The CDR3 spells CASSRQGARTEAFF. CDR3 coding DNA: TGTGCCAGCAGCAGACAGGGGGCGCGCACTGAAGCTTTCTTT.